This T cell receptor beta chain appears in the sequencing data of a study of T cells after posttransplantation cyclophosphamide. Worth noting for this clone: Its antigen is as yet unknown.

Study results and caveats: Later post-transplant blood repertoires were often dominated by donor CD8+ memory clones. TRB overlap between skin or GI tissue T cells and blood was limited.

Clones were read by immunoSEQ multiplex PCR, and TCRdb kept only the in-frame ones, dropping some. The sample lists around 3,500 clones, about 76% occurring once. Busulfan-fludarabine conditioning, marrow transplant, and cyclophosphamide on days +3 and +4 were administered. Trimming cost V 7 bases and J 2 bases; bases outside gene matches: 3. Germline V gives CDR1 MNHNS, CDR2 SASEGT. This CDR3 spans 14 amino acids. The sequence came from a male patient between 55 and 70 years old who received an allogeneic stem cell transplant from a related donor and was CMV-positive. Part of the T cell pool may stem from the graft donor. Sequenced here: PBMCs, sampled less than 200 days after allogeneic stem cell transplant with posttransplant cyclophosphamide. This chain joins TRBV6-1 and TRBJ1-2; 11 nucleotides line up with TRBD1. DNA of the CDR3: TGTGCCAGCACCGGGACAGGGGGGAACTATGGCTACACCTTC. This codes for CASTGTGGNYGYTF.